This entry concerns a single TCR beta chain. These data are taken from a study of blood T cell repertoires in COVID-19. Study at large: Sites across the United States, Italy and Spain contributed samples from acute and convalescent COVID-19.

The CDR3 consists of 15 residues. The V and J ends lost 1 base and 5 bases, in that order; junction bases with no gene match: 3. CDR1 and CDR2 from the germline V gene are LNHDA and SQIVND (reference sequence). Authors' processing steps: Reference gene primers were amplified, and this amplification served to estimate nucleated cell counts. Only in-frame clones appear in the TCRdb table, and some are missing; sequencing was by immunoSEQ multiplex PCR. V, J and clone size are taken as reported in that table, and D and trimming were inferred from the DNA itself. The sample yields roughly 100,000 clones, roughly 90% seen once.

Input material: peripheral blood. The rearrangement joins TRBV19 to TRBJ1-5; 9 bases are a match to TRBD1. The TCR comes from a woman older than 75 in a cohort sampled during active COVID-19. This CDR3 reads CASSIGDRVDQPQHF. Here the CDR3 DNA reads TGTGCCAGTAGTATAGGGGACAGGGTCGATCAGCCCCAGCATTTT.